This T cell receptor beta chain was sequenced in a study of control samples from healthy donors and cancer patients. This clone has a single count. Sequencing was performed with immunoSEQ multiplex PCR; in TCRdb, only in-frame clones are kept and a portion is missing. The sample lists approximately 68,000 clones, approximately 83% occurring once. The specimen sequenced was blood. The sequence was obtained from a man in his sixties in good health.

CDR3 sequence (DNA): TGTGCCAGCAGCTTAGTACCAACCGGGACTGGGGCAGATACGCAGTATTTT. Its protein is CASSLVPTGTGADTQYF. This chain links TRBV7-9 with TRBJ2-3; D is possibly TRBD2 (6 bases). Germline lookup yields CDR1 SEHNR and CDR2 FQNEAQ (reference sequence). The CDR3 runs to 17 residues. With 1 base removed from V and 4 bases from J, the gap between germline ends came to 18 bases. Based on the CDR3 plus reference TRBV7-9 and TRBJ2-3, the full variable domain is DTGVSQNPRHKITKRGQNVTFRCDPISEHNRLYWYRQTLGQGPEFLTYFQNEAQLEKSRLLSDRFSAERPKGSFSTLEIQRTEQGDSAMYLCASSLVPTGTGADTQYFGPGTRLTVL.